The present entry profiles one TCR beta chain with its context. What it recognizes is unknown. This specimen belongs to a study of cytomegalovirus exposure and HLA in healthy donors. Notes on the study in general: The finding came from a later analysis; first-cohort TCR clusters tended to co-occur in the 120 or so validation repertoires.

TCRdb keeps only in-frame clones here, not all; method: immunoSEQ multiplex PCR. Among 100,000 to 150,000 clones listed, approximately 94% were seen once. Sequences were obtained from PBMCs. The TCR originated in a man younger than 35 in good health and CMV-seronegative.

CDR3 DNA: TGTGCCAGCAACCGGGGGGGTCAGCCCCAGCATTTT. Protein: CASNRGGQPQHF. J is TRBJ1-5 and V is TRBV28; perhaps TRBD1 as D (5 bases). CDR3 length: 12 amino acids. Germline CDR1 reads MDHEN; CDR2 reads SYDVKM. Trimming pared 7 bases from V and 6 bases from J, leaving 10 bases between.